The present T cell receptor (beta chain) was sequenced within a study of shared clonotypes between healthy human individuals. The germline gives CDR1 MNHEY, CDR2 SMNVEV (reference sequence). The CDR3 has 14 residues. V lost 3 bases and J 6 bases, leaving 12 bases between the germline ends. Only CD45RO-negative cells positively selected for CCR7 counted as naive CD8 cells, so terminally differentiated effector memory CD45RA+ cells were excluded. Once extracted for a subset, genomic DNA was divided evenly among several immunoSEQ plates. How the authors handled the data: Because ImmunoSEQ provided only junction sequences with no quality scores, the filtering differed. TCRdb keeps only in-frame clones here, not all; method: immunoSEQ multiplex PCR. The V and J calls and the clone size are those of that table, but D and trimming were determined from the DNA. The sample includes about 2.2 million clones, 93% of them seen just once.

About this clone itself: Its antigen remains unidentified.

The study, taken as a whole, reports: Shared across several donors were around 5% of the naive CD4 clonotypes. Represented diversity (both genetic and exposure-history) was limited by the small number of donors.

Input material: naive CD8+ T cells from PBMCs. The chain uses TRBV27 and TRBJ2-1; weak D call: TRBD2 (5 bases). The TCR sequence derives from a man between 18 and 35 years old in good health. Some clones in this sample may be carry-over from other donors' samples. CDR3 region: CASSFSPGFNEQFF. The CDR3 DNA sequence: TGTGCCAGCAGTTTTAGTCCGGGGTTCAATGAGCAGTTCTTC.